The 19 T cell receptor beta chains below were found in one sample sequenced in a study of T-cell memory formation after mild COVID-19. TCRdb re-analysed the 5' RACE reads in MiXCR, keeping a single row per CDR3 protein. Counted here are hundreds of thousands of distinct CDR3 sequences, around 20% occurring once; the ten biggest clones make up about an eighth. The specimen sequenced was PBMCs or a T cell subset sorted from them (not recorded which). These TCRs come from an adult woman who had mild COVID-19 (a few samples of this study predate the infection). Cell type and time point are not known.

This chain uses TRBV30 with TRBJ1-5; D might be TRBD1 (5 bases). This CDR3 spans 13 amino acids. Between the trimmed V and J ends, which lost 5 bases and 5 bases, there was a span of 13 bases. The germline V gene has CDR1 GTSNPN and CDR2 SVGIG (reference sequence). CDR3 amino acids: CAWGTDRYQPQHF. The CDR3, as DNA: TGTGCCTGGGGGACGGACCGGTATCAGCCCCAGCATTTT.

The chain employs TRBV7-2 and TRBJ2-1; D gene ambiguous. V was clipped by 3 bases and J by 4 bases, with 7 bases between them. The CDR3 spans 13 residues. Germline CDR1 SGHTA, CDR2 FQGNSA. The CDR3 DNA reads as TGTGCCAGCAGCTTCCAGAGATACAATGAGCAGTTCTTC. Protein product: CASSFQRYNEQFF.

This chain connects TRBV6-2 or TRBV6-3 to TRBJ2-5; D uncertain. V shed 2 bases and J shed 3 bases, with 13 bases lying between them. From germline, CDR1 is MNHEY and CDR2 SVGEGT. The CDR3 is 15 residues long. CDR3 nucleotides: TGTGCCAGCAGTTACGGGCGACTTATTAAAGAGACCCAGTACTTC. It is translated as CASSYGRLIKETQYF.

This clonotype was seen a handful of times. V usage is TRBV4-1 and J usage is TRBJ2-6; D may be TRBD1 or TRBD2 (6 bases each). Trimming removed 0 bases from V and 0 bases from J, with 18 bases in between. This CDR3 comprises 20 residues. The germline V gene encodes CDR1 MGHRA and CDR2 YSYEKL. The CDR3 nucleotides are TGCGCCAGCAGCCAAGATGATGGGGTGGGGGGCCGCTCTGGGGCCAACGTCCTGACTTTC. Protein product: CASSQDDGVGGRSGANVLTF.

J is TRBJ2-2 and V is TRBV30, with TRBD2 as a possible D gene (6 bases). Germline lookup yields CDR1 GTSNPN and CDR2 SVGIG (reference sequence). The CDR3 covers 10 residues. V lost 8 bases and J lost 7, with 8 bases in between. The CDR3 nucleotides read TGTGCCCTTAGCGGCGGGGAGCTGTTTTTT. Residues: CALSGGELFF.

The V gene is TRBV12-3 or TRBV12-4, the J gene TRBJ2-5, with D possibly being TRBD1 (6 bases). This CDR3 is 12 amino acids long. Trimming removed 5 bases from V and 11 bases from J, with 15 bases in between. This chain's CDR3 is CASSPWTVFQYF. The DNA for the CDR3 is TGTGCCAGCAGTCCGTGGACAGTGTTTCAGTACTTC.

This clonotype was counted a few times. The rearrangement links TRBV12-3 or TRBV12-4 to TRBJ2-1; D unclear. This CDR3 has 12 amino acids. V was clipped by 3 bases and J by 7 bases, with 7 bases between them. Here the CDR3 DNA reads TGTGCCAGCAGTTTCCCCGGGAATGAGCAGTTCTTC. Translated: CASSFPGNEQFF.

The rearrangement uses TRBV15 and TRBJ2-4, with a tentative D call TRBD1 (5 bases). V lost 0 bases and J lost 4, with 16 bases in between. Germline lookup yields CDR1 LNHNV and CDR2 YYDKDF (reference sequence). This CDR3 is 17 amino acids long. This chain's CDR3 is CATSRDWSSDTKNIQYF. CDR3 sequence (DNA): TGTGCCACCAGCAGAGATTGGTCCTCGGACACTAAAAACATTCAGTACTTC. Looking up the rest from reference TRBV15 and TRBJ2-4 gives the full variable domain: DAMVIQNPRYQVTQFGKPVTLSCSQTLNHNVMYWYQQKSSQAPKLLFHYYDKDFNNEADTPDNFQSRRPNTSFCFLDIRSPGLGDTAMYLCATSRDWSSDTKNIQYFGAGTRLSVL.

J is TRBJ1-6 and V is TRBV4-1; D remains unclear. Germline CDR1 reads MGHRA; CDR2 reads YSYEKL. The V gene lost 0 bases and the J gene lost 8 bases, with 8 bases spanning the gap. The CDR3 consists of 14 residues. In nucleotides, the CDR3 is TGCGCCAGCAGCCAAGATGGGCGCTATTCACCCCTCCACTTT. Its protein product is CASSQDGRYSPLHF.

The chain combines TRBV5-1 with TRBJ2-3, with D possibly TRBD1 on 5 matching bases. Trimming shortened V by 5 bases and J by 2 bases, and 15 bases separated the two germline ends. CDR1 and CDR2 (germline): SGHRS, YFSETQ. This CDR3 comprises 15 residues. CDR3 DNA: TGCGCCAGCAGTGCTAGGGGAAGTTCCACAGATACGCAGTATTTT. This codes for CASSARGSSTDTQYF.

This clonotype was found many times. The junction departs from germline at one end; a sequencing error may be responsible. The rearrangement uses TRBV5-1 and TRBJ2-7; no clear D. CDR1 and CDR2 from the germline V gene are SGHRS and YFSETQ. The CDR3 extends over 12 amino acids. CDR3 nucleotide sequence: TGTGCCAGCAGCTTGGCCCCCTACGAGCAGTACTTC. It codes for CASSLAPYEQYF.

This clonotype showed up just a few times. The chain couples TRBV5-1 to TRBJ2-1; maybe TRBD2 (6 bases). The germline gives CDR1 SGHRS, CDR2 YFSETQ. The V and J ends lost 3 bases and 6 bases respectively, with 16 bases between them. The CDR3 totals 15 residues. The chain's CDR3 is CASSYGGGSGNEQFF. The CDR3 nucleotides are TGCGCCAGCAGCTATGGGGGAGGATCAGGCAATGAGCAGTTCTTC.

The rearrangement links TRBV12-5 to TRBJ2-2; 13 nucleotides align to TRBD2. Germline-derived CDR1 and CDR2 are LGHNT and FRNRAP. The junction had 4 bases not matched to a gene; V was cut back by 0 bases and J by 9 bases. CDR3 length: 16 amino acids. Here the CDR3 DNA reads TGTGCTAGTGGTTTGGTGACTAGCGGGGGGACCCGGGAGCTGTTTTTT. It is translated as CASGLVTSGGTRELFF. Using reference TRBV12-5 and TRBJ2-2 for the parts outside the CDR3, the full variable domain is DARVTQTPRHKVTEMGQEVTMRCQPILGHNTVFWYRQTMMQGLELLAYFRNRAPLDDSGMPKDRFSAEMPDATLATLKIQPSEPRDSAVYFCASGLVTSGGTRELFFGEGSRLTVL.

The chain has TRBV28 and TRBJ1-2; a weak D match, TRBD1 (6 bases). This CDR3 comprises 17 residues. Per germline, CDR1 MDHEN and CDR2 SYDVKM. Trimming pared 1 base from V and 8 bases from J, leaving 23 bases between. The CDR3 nucleotides are TGTGCCAGCAGTTTATCGGACATGACAGGTCCCGTCGTAGGCTACACCTTC. Residues: CASSLSDMTGPVVGYTF.

This clonotype occurred a few times. V and J are TRBV7-9 and TRBJ1-1; 8 bases agree with TRBD1. The CDR3 is made up of 11 amino acids. CDR1 and CDR2 from the germline V gene are SEHNR and FQNEAQ (reference sequence). CDR3 amino acids: CAGQVNTEAFF. The CDR3 bases are TGTGCGGGACAGGTTAACACTGAAGCTTTCTTT.

This rearrangement joins TRBV18 to TRBJ2-7, with TRBD2 identical over 13 bases. The germline gives CDR1 KGHSH, CDR2 LQKENI. The CDR3 spans 15 residues. With V trimmed by 3 bases and J by 3 bases, 2 bases remained unmatched. Here the CDR3 DNA reads TGTGCCAGCTCACCGACTAGCGGGAGGAACTACGAGCAGTACTTC. Protein: CASSPTSGRNYEQYF.

V is TRBV20-1 and J is TRBJ2-7, with no clear D. The CDR3 is 14 amino acids. CDR1 DFQATT and CDR2 SNEGSKA come from the germline V gene (reference sequence). V gave up 3 bases and J gave up 4 bases, with 16 bases separating them. The CDR3, as DNA: TGCAGTGCTAGGGAAGGCAACAAGGTGTACGAGCAGTACTTC. Translated, it gives CSAREGNKVYEQYF.

V and J are TRBV11-2 and TRBJ1-5, with D uncertain. The CDR3 totals 15 residues. V shed 2 bases and J shed 0 bases, with 8 bases lying between them. CDR1 is SGHAT and CDR2 is FQNNGV in the germline V gene. CDR3 amino acids: CASSLNFLSNQPQHF. The CDR3 DNA reads as TGTGCCAGCAGCTTAAATTTCCTTAGCAATCAGCCCCAGCATTTT.

The V gene is TRBV7-2, the J gene TRBJ2-1; tentative D call: TRBD2 (7 bases). Per germline, CDR1 SGHTA and CDR2 FQGNSA. V dropped 4 bases and J dropped 9 bases, with 28 bases sitting between them. CDR3 length: 18 residues. CDR3 coding DNA: TGTGCCAGCAGCTCGTACCTTAGCGGCTCGGGGGGCCACGGTGAGCAGTTCTTC. It translates to CASSSYLSGSGGHGEQFF.